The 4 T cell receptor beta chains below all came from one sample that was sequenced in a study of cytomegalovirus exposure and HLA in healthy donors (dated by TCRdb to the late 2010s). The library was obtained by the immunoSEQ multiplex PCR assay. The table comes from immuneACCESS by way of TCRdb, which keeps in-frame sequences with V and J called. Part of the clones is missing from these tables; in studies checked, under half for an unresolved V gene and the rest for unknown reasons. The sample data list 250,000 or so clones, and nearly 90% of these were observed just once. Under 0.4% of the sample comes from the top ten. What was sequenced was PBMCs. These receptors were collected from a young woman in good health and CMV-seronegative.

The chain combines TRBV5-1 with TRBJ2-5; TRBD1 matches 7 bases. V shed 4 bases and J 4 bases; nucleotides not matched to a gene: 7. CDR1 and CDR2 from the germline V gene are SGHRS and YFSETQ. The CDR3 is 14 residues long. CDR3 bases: TGCGCCAGCAGCATTGACAGGGCGGCAGAGACCCAGTACTTC. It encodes CASSIDRAAETQYF. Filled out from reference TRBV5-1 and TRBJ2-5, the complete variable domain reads KAGVTQTPRYLIKTRGQQVTLSCSPISGHRSVSWYQQTPGQGLQFLFEYFSETQRNKGNFPGRFSGRQFSNSRSEMNVSTLELGDSALYLCASSIDRAAETQYFGPGTRLLVL.

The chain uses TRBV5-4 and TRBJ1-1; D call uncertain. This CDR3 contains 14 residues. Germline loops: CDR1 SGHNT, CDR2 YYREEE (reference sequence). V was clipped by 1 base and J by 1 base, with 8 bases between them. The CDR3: CASSLIAGNTEAFF. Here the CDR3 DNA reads TGTGCCAGCAGCTTGATCGCAGGGAACACTGAAGCTTTCTTT.

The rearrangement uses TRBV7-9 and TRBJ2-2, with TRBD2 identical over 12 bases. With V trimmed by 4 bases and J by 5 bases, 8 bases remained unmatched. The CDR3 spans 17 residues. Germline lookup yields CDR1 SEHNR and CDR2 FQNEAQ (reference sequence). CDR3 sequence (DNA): TGTGCCAGCAGCTCCCACCCTAGCGGGGGGGAAACCGGGGAGCTGTTTTTT. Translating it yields CASSSHPSGGETGELFF.

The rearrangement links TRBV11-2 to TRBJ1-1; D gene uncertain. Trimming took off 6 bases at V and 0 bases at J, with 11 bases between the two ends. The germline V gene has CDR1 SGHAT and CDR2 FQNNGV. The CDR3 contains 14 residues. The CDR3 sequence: CASSRGPMNTEAFF. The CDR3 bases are TGTGCCAGCAGTAGAGGGCCTATGAACACTGAAGCTTTCTTT.